The next 3 T cell receptor beta chains were all read from a single sample in a study of shared clonotypes between healthy human individuals (dated by TCRdb to 2020 to 2022). Libraries were made using the immunoSEQ multiplex PCR assay. Here the immuneACCESS table is served through TCRdb, limited to in-frame sequences with V and J called. Missing clones are a known gap in these copies; in checked studies unresolved V genes cover under half, and the rest lacks a known reason. The sample has 600,000 to 700,000 clones on record, roughly 72% of them singletons. The top ten clonotypes cover around 2% of the sample. The sequenced sample was memory CD4+ T cells sorted from blood. The intended sense of this specimen's cell subset or site label: CD45RA-negative fraction. The receptors were gathered from a woman aged 25 to 39 in good health.

This clone has a single count. The chain couples TRBV6-1 to TRBJ1-2, with a tentative D call TRBD1 (6 bases). CDR3 size: 15 residues. Per the germline V gene, CDR1 is MNHNS and CDR2 is SASEGT. The V end lost 6 bases, the J end lost 1 base, and 15 bases lay between the germline ends. The CDR3 loop is CASRPTGFGNYGYTF. The CDR3, as DNA: TGTGCCAGCAGGCCCACAGGGTTCGGTAACTATGGCTACACCTTC.

The CDR3, as DNA: TGTGCCAGCAGCTTGACCGTCTCTAGCCTGAACACCGGGGAGCTGTTTTTT. Amino acid sequence: CASSLTVSSLNTGELFF. The J gene is TRBJ2-2, the V gene TRBV5-4, with a tentative D call TRBD2 (5 bases). This CDR3 region has 17 residues. CDR1 is SGHNT, CDR2 YYREEE, per germline (reference sequence). V was cut by 1 base and J by 1 base, with 14 bases left in between.

The V gene is TRBV21-1, the J gene TRBJ2-1; no check of the table's D call, TRBD1, against the DNA was made. TRBV21-1 is assigned pseudogene status. The CDR3 is 16 residues long. The CDR3 DNA follows: TGTGCCAGCAGCTTTTATCCGGGACAGCCTGACAATGAGCAGTTCTTC. Its protein is CASSFYPGQPDNEQFF.